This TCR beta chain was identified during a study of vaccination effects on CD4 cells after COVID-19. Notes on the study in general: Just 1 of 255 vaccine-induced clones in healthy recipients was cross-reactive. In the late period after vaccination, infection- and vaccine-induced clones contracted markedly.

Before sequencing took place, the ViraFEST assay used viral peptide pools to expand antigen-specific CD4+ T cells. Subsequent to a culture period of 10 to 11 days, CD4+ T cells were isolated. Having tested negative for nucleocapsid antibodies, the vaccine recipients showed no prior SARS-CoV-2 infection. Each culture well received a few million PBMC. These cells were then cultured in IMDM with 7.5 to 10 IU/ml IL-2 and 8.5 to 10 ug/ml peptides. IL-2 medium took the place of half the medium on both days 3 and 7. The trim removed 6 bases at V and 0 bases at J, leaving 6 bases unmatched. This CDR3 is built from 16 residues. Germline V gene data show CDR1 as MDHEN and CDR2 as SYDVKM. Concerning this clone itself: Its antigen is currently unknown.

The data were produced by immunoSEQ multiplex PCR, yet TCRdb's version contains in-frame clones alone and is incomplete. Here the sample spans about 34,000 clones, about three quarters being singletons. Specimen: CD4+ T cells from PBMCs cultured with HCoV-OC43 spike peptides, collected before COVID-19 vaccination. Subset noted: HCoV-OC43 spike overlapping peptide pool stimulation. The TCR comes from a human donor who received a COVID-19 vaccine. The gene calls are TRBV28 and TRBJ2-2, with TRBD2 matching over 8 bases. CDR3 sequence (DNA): TGTGCCAGCAGGATGATAGCGGGGACGAACACCGGGGAGCTGTTTTTT. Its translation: CASRMIAGTNTGELFF.